This TCR beta chain appears in the sequencing data of a study of CD8+CD57+ T cells in acquired aplastic anemia. Overall study results and limits: Sharing between patients and controls was observed for twenty-nine CD8+ CDR3 sequences.

To note about this clonotype: Its antigen is not known.

Patients who underwent sequencing had shown CD8+CD57+ cell expansion by flow cytometry. Receipt of therapy had not occurred in any patient by the time of blood sampling. TCR beta VDJ and CDR3 profiling used genomic DNA as template. MiXCR, run by TCRdb on the reads, gives a single entry per CDR3 protein. The sample includes about 180,000 distinct CDR3 sequences, roughly 48% of them seen just once. This sequence was found in a human donor with aplastic anemia. The specimen was sorted CD4+, CD8+, or CD8+CD57+ T cells (not recorded which) from PBMCs.

Here the CDR3 reads CASSRSSGEQFF. The CDR3 DNA sequence: TGTGCCAGCAGCCGCTCTAGCGGCGAGCAGTTCTTC. The V call is TRBV9, the J call TRBJ2-1, with 7 bases matching TRBD2. V lost 4 bases to trimming and J lost 10 bases; unmatched junction nucleotides: 5. Germline CDR1 reads SGDLS; CDR2 reads YYNGEE. This CDR3 spans 12 amino acids.